This paragraph covers one T cell receptor beta chain sequence. As yet, its antigen is unknown. The sequenced template was cDNA made from the entire isolated RNA. Generated by immunoSEQ multiplex PCR, the TCRdb table keeps only in-frame clones and is missing some. The profile shows over 90,000 clones, roughly 28% of them singletons. The sample is drawn from a study of beta chain features in type 1 diabetes. Study-level findings and limits: Significant though moderate, a shortening of TCRB CDR3s appeared in all four CD4+ subsets of Type 1 diabetes patients.

The CDR3 sequence is 14 residues long. Germline V gives CDR1 MNHNY, CDR2 SVGAGI (reference sequence). Trimming shortened V by 8 bases and J by 1 base, and 12 bases separated the two germline ends. The clonotype originates from a woman aged 18 to 35 with type 1 diabetes. The chain has TRBV6-6 and TRBJ1-3; TRBD1 might be the D (5 bases). The sequenced sample was central memory CD4+ T cells from blood. CDR3 sequence: CASAGGGSGNTIYF. In nucleotides, the CDR3 is TGTGCCAGCGCCGGGGGAGGGTCTGGAAACACCATATATTTT.